This passage covers 21 T cell receptor beta chains from one sample sequenced in a study of identical twins. TCRdb ran MiXCR on the 5' RACE reads and lists one entry per CDR3 protein. This sample yields 500,000 to 650,000 distinct CDR3 sequences, of which just over 7% are seen a single time; about 1.6% belongs to the top ten. These data also featured in a second study, about yellow fever vaccine responses in identical twins.

Sequencing used PBMCs. The source is a woman between 18 and 29 years old in good health.

The sample holds a few counts of this clonotype. In nucleotides, the CDR3 is TGTGCCAGCAGCCCTCAGCTGCTGAGCGCAGATACGCAGTATTTT. Translating gives CASSPQLLSADTQYF. The genes are TRBV11-2 and TRBJ2-3, with D unclear. Trimming removed 5 bases from V and 4 bases from J, with 16 bases in between. The CDR3 is made up of 15 amino acids. Germline CDR1 reads SGHAT; CDR2 reads FQNNGV.

This clonotype was picked up many times. The chain has TRBV10-3 and TRBJ2-5; D is unclear. Germline V gives CDR1 ENHRY, CDR2 SYGVKD. The CDR3 sequence is 12 residues long. V was clipped by 8 bases and J by 10 bases, with 17 bases between them. For the CDR3, the DNA is TGTGCCATCGGTGGCGGATCTCCCTTCCAGTACTTC. It codes for CAIGGGSPFQYF.

This clonotype appeared many times. The CDR3 loop is CASSRGSYNEQFF. CDR3 nucleotides: TGTGCCAGCAGTCGCGGCTCCTACAATGAGCAGTTCTTC. This chain uses TRBV28 with TRBJ2-1; D unclear. Per the germline V gene, CDR1 is MDHEN and CDR2 is SYDVKM. The germline V and J ends were trimmed by 5 bases and 0 bases, with 5 bases remaining between them. The CDR3 runs to 13 residues. The variable domain in full, with the rest retrieved from reference TRBV28 and TRBJ2-1, is DVKVTQSSRYLVKRTGEKVFLECVQDMDHENMFWYRQDPGLGLRLIYFSYDVKMKEKGDIPEGYSVSREKKERFSLILESASTNQTSMYLCASSRGSYNEQFFGPGTRLTVL.

This clonotype was recorded a few times. The gene calls are TRBV19 and TRBJ2-1; 9 bases fit TRBD2. Germline loops: CDR1 LNHDA, CDR2 SQIVND (reference sequence). The J segment lost 7 bases and the V segment lost 10 bases, leaving 14 bases of the junction unmatched. The CDR3 extends over 15 amino acids. The CDR3 spells CATSQRGGRENEQFF. CDR3 DNA: TGTGCCACCTCACAGCGAGGCGGGAGGGAAAATGAGCAGTTCTTC.

The J gene is TRBJ2-4, the V gene TRBV20-1; perhaps TRBD2 as D (5 bases). The germline V gene has CDR1 DFQATT and CDR2 SNEGSKA (reference sequence). V was cut by 4 bases and J by 0 bases, with 13 bases left in between. The CDR3 extends over 15 amino acids. In nucleotides, the CDR3 is TGCAGTGCTACCCCATCTCGGGAAGCCAAAAACATTCAGTACTTC. It yields the protein CSATPSREAKNIQYF.

The J gene is TRBJ2-1, the V gene TRBV24-1; 13 bases agree with TRBD2. The V gene's germline CDR1 is KGHDR and CDR2 SFDVKD. The CDR3 length is 19 residues. Unmatched junction bases numbered 16, after V lost 4 bases and J lost 8 bases. The CDR3 loop reads CATSDRWTSGSSTGDEQFF. CDR3 DNA: TGTGCCACCAGTGACCGTTGGACTAGCGGGAGTTCGACGGGGGATGAGCAGTTCTTC.

This clonotype was counted at least ten times. J is TRBJ2-1 and V is TRBV2; D remains ambiguous. In germline, CDR1 is SNHLY, CDR2 FYNNEI. The CDR3 contains 10 residues. The V gene lost 7 bases and the J gene lost 7 bases, with 5 bases spanning the gap. The CDR3 protein is CASTGNEQFF. CDR3 DNA: TGTGCCAGCACCGGAAATGAGCAGTTCTTC.

The sample holds a few counts of this clonotype. This chain joins TRBV20-1 and TRBJ2-7; no definite D call. Per the germline V gene, CDR1 is DFQATT and CDR2 is SNEGSKA (reference sequence). The CDR3 extends over 11 amino acids. The germline V and J ends were trimmed by 3 bases and 3 bases, with 6 bases remaining between them. In DNA, the CDR3 is TGCAGTGCTAGTTCGAACTACGAGCAGTACTTC. Translation: CSASSNYEQYF.

This clonotype was recorded a few times. This chain connects TRBV20-1 to TRBJ2-7, with 10 bases aligning to TRBD2. V gave up 5 bases and J gave up 3 bases; unmatched junction bases: 19. The CDR3 is made up of 18 amino acids. CDR1 DFQATT and CDR2 SNEGSKA come from the germline V gene (reference sequence). CDR3 amino acids: CSARKWTSGFTRSYEQYF. The CDR3, as DNA: TGCAGTGCTCGCAAGTGGACTAGCGGCTTTACTCGGAGCTACGAGCAGTACTTC.

V gene TRBV7-9 combines with J gene TRBJ2-5; 9 bases align to TRBD2. In germline, CDR1 is SEHNR, CDR2 FQNEAQ (reference sequence). The CDR3 sequence is 14 residues long. The ends lost 8 bases at V and 1 base at J; junction bases unmatched: 5. The CDR3 here is CASVERGAQETQYF. The CDR3 nucleotides are TGTGCCAGCGTAGAGCGGGGGGCCCAAGAGACCCAGTACTTC.

This clonotype was found a few times. This rearrangement joins TRBV20-1 to TRBJ2-1; 8 nucleotides agree with TRBD2. There are 15 residues in the CDR3. J was trimmed by 2 bases and V by 5 bases; bases with no gene match: 8. CDR1 and CDR2 from the germline V gene are DFQATT and SNEGSKA (reference sequence). The CDR3 coding sequence is TGCAGTGCTCTCCCGACCGGGAGGGCCTACAATGAGCAGTTCTTC. Residues: CSALPTGRAYNEQFF.

The V gene is TRBV5-1, the J gene TRBJ2-7; D is possibly TRBD2 (5 bases). CDR3 size: 15 residues. V was pared by 3 bases and J by 3 bases, with 16 bases between. Germline values: CDR1 SGHRS, CDR2 YFSETQ. As DNA, the CDR3 is TGCGCCAGCAGCTCCGTGGCCGGGGTGCACTACGAGCAGTACGTC. Translation gives CASSSVAGVHYEQYV.

J is TRBJ2-7 and V is TRBV12-2; the DNA was not compared with TRBD1, the D call given in the table. TRBV12-2 corresponds to a pseudogene. This CDR3 region has 13 residues. The CDR3 sequence: CASRDRHYYEQYV. As DNA, the CDR3 is TGTGCAAGTCGCGACAGACACTACTACGAGCAGTACGTC.

This clonotype was counted at least ten times. The J gene is TRBJ2-2, the V gene TRBV4-1; D is possibly TRBD1 (6 bases). There are 15 residues in the CDR3. Per the germline V gene, CDR1 is MGHRA and CDR2 is YSYEKL. V was trimmed by 0 bases and J by 1 base, leaving 6 bases between them. CDR3 DNA sequence: TGCGCCAGCAGCCAAGACAGGGGGAACACCGGGGAGCTGTTTTTT. This gives the protein CASSQDRGNTGELFF.

This clonotype turned up a few times. V and J are TRBV15 and TRBJ2-1; 11 bases are a match to TRBD2. Germline V gene sequence: CDR1 LNHNV, CDR2 YYDKDF (reference sequence). After removal of 0 bases from V and 7 bases from J, the junction contained 5 bases not matched to a gene. The CDR3 totals 16 residues. In DNA form, the CDR3 reads TGTGCCACCAGCAGAGATGGGGGACTAGCGGCGAATGAGCAGTTCTTC. Its protein product is CATSRDGGLAANEQFF.

The chain carries TRBV10-3 and TRBJ2-7, with 7 bases lining up with TRBD2. Trimming cost V 11 bases and J 6 bases; bases outside gene matches: 10. The CDR3 contains 12 residues. The germline V gene encodes CDR1 ENHRY and CDR2 SYGVKD. The CDR3 here is CAVSGTDLEQYF. The CDR3 DNA is TGTGCCGTAAGCGGGACTGACCTCGAGCAGTACTTC.

This clonotype was observed many times. The rearrangement links TRBV7-8 to TRBJ2-5, with D unresolved. There are 15 residues in the CDR3. Germline CDR1 and CDR2: SGHVS and FQNEAQ. V was shortened by 2 bases and J by 2 bases, with 12 bases between the two germline ends. In DNA form, the CDR3 reads TGTGCCAGCAGCTTAAATCCTCCGGAACAAGAGACCCAGTACTTC. Protein product: CASSLNPPEQETQYF.

The sample holds many counts of this clonotype. The chain links TRBV29-1 to TRBJ2-1, with 11 positions matching TRBD2. CDR3 length equals 15 residues. After removal of 4 bases from V and 1 base from J, the junction contained 3 bases not matched to a gene. Germline loops: CDR1 SQVTM, CDR2 ANQGSEA. CDR3 region: CSVVLAGASYNEQFF. Here the CDR3 DNA reads TGCAGCGTTGTACTAGCGGGAGCATCCTACAATGAGCAGTTCTTC.

This clonotype was seen only a few times. V and J are TRBV20-1 and TRBJ1-2, with D possibly being TRBD1 (5 bases). Germline V gives CDR1 DFQATT, CDR2 SNEGSKA (reference sequence). The CDR3 spans 13 residues. The V end lost 1 base, the J end lost 4 bases, and 10 bases lay between the germline ends. The CDR3 coding sequence is TGCAGTGCTAGAGGCGGGACCGTCTATGGCTACACCTTC. Its protein is CSARGGTVYGYTF.

The table lists this clonotype with many counts. The CDR3 coding sequence is TGCAGCGTCAGGGCTCCGAACACTGAAGCTTTCTTT. Translation: CSVRAPNTEAFF. The chain is built from TRBV20-1 and TRBJ1-1, with D possibly being TRBD1 (5 bases). Germline values: CDR1 DFQATT, CDR2 SNEGSKA (reference sequence). The CDR3 has 12 residues.

The chain carries TRBV6-5 and TRBJ2-3; D possibly corresponds to TRBD2 (6 bases). CDR3 length: 14 amino acids. Germline assignment: CDR1 MNHEY and CDR2 SVGAGI. V lost 4 bases to trimming and J lost 4 bases, with 12 bases between them. This CDR3 is CASSWASDADTQYF. CDR3 DNA: TGTGCCAGCAGTTGGGCTAGCGACGCAGATACGCAGTATTTT.